The 23 T cell receptor beta chains listed next were all sequenced from one sample in a study of blood T cell repertoires in COVID-19. Generated by immunoSEQ multiplex PCR, the TCRdb table keeps only in-frame clones and is missing some. The sample shows approximately 98,000 clones, roughly 80% of them seen only once. The sequenced material came from peripheral blood. The receptors come from a woman aged 80 or over with acute or convalescent COVID-19.

This clone has a handful of counts. The genes are TRBV4-3 and TRBJ2-1; D perhaps matches TRBD1 (6 bases). The CDR3 has 15 residues. Germline CDR1 is LGHNA and CDR2 is YSLEER. V lost 1 base and J lost 3, with 10 bases in between. In nucleotides, the CDR3 is TGCGCCAGCAGCCAAGGTGGACAGAACTACAATGAGCAGTTCTTC. Protein product: CASSQGGQNYNEQFF.

The CDR3 spells CASSPLGGAGELFF. The CDR3 nucleotides read TGTGCCAGCAGCCCCCTCGGGGGTGCCGGGGAGCTGTTTTTT. The chain employs TRBV3-1 (or the pseudogene TRBV3-2) and TRBJ2-2; weak D call: TRBD2 (6 bases). Germline CDR1 and CDR2: LGHDT and YNNKEL (reference sequence). The germline V and J ends were trimmed by 4 bases and 6 bases, with 12 bases remaining between them. There are 14 residues in the CDR3.

Concerning this clone: The same CDR3 is also encoded by other DNA sequences in this sample. The V call is TRBV3-1 (or the pseudogene TRBV3-2), the J call TRBJ1-4; TRBD1 matches at 8 bases. Per germline, CDR1 LGHDT and CDR2 YNNKEL (reference sequence). The V gene end was trimmed by 3 bases and the J gene end by 7 bases; junction bases not matched to a gene: 4. The CDR3 has 14 residues. In nucleotides, the CDR3 is TGTGCCAGCAGCCAGACAGGGGCGGGTGAAAAACTGTTTTTT. This gives the protein CASSQTGAGEKLFF.

The chain combines TRBV11-2 with TRBJ1-1; weak D call: TRBD1 (6 bases). The germline V gene encodes CDR1 SGHAT and CDR2 FQNNGV. This CDR3 region has 14 residues. V lost 5 bases and J lost 1, with 11 bases in between. CDR3 sequence reads: CASSTSTGNTEAFF. Here the CDR3 DNA reads TGTGCCAGCAGCACCTCGACAGGGAACACTGAAGCTTTCTTT.

The rearrangement links TRBV24-1 to TRBJ2-2; maybe TRBD2 (5 bases). The germline V gene encodes CDR1 KGHDR and CDR2 SFDVKD. V lost 4 bases and J lost 3, with 14 bases in between. This CDR3 region has 16 residues. For the CDR3, the DNA is TGTGCCACCAGTGAACTAGGAGGTTATGACACCGGGGAGCTGTTTTTT. Protein sequence: CATSELGGYDTGELFF.

The chain links TRBV6-6 to TRBJ1-3; D might be TRBD1 (5 bases). V was cut by 4 bases and J by 4 bases, with 14 bases left in between. CDR1 is MNHNY, CDR2 SVGAGI, per germline (reference sequence). The length of the CDR3 is 15 residues. The CDR3 loop reads CASSLGAESGNTIYF. DNA for the CDR3: TGTGCCAGCAGTTTAGGGGCAGAGTCAGGAAACACCATATATTTT.

This chain joins TRBV11-3 and TRBJ2-2, with 7 bases aligning to TRBD1. V shed 4 bases and J 0 bases; nucleotides not matched to a gene: 11. The CDR3 covers 18 residues. Germline CDR1 and CDR2: SGHNT and YENEEA. The CDR3 sequence is CASSSTWDSLTNTGELFF. As DNA, the CDR3 is TGTGCCAGCAGCTCGACGTGGGACAGCCTTACGAACACCGGGGAGCTGTTTTTT. The entire variable domain, with the rest obtained from reference TRBV11-3 and TRBJ2-2, is as follows: EAGVVQSPRYKIIEKKQPVAFWCNPISGHNTLYWYLQNLGQGPELLIRYENEEAVDDSQLPKDRFSAERLKGVDSTLKIQPAELGDSAVYLCASSSTWDSLTNTGELFFGEGSRLTVL.

J is TRBJ2-7 and V is TRBV7-2, with 10 bases identical to TRBD2. The CDR3 has 16 amino acids. Germline V gene lookup returns CDR1 SGHTA and CDR2 FQGNSA. Trimming took 1 base from V and 8 from J; bases not matched to a gene: 11. The CDR3 DNA follows: TGTGCCAGCAGCTTAGTTTTAGCGGGGGGTGCCTTTAAGCAGTACTTC. Amino acids: CASSLVLAGGAFKQYF.

V and J are TRBV2 and TRBJ1-5; D is possibly TRBD1 (5 bases). Germline V gene data show CDR1 as SNHLY and CDR2 as FYNNEI. The CDR3 loop spans 14 amino acids. Trimming pared 10 bases from V and 0 bases from J, leaving 13 bases between. The chain's CDR3 is CATSPGNSNQPQHF. The CDR3 bases are TGTGCCACCTCCCCAGGGAATAGCAATCAGCCCCAGCATTTT.

This chain connects TRBV7-3 to TRBJ2-1; weak D call: TRBD1 (5 bases). Germline CDR1 reads SGHTA; CDR2 reads FQGTGA. V lost 1 base and J 7 bases, leaving 14 bases between the germline ends. The CDR3 contains 15 residues. The CDR3: CASSLRAQTVNEQFF. The DNA for the CDR3 is TGTGCCAGCAGCTTAAGGGCCCAGACAGTAAATGAGCAGTTCTTC.

There are a few counts of this clone. The V call is TRBV19, the J call TRBJ2-5, with TRBD1 matching over 9 bases. The CDR3 runs 16 residues. V dropped 3 bases and J dropped 5; count of bases not matched to a gene: 10. In germline, CDR1 is LNHDA, CDR2 SQIVND (reference sequence). For the CDR3, the DNA is TGTGCCAGTAGTATCACAGGGGGCGTGAATGGCGAGACCCAGTACTTC. It yields the protein CASSITGGVNGETQYF.

This clone was found once. The V gene is TRBV5-1, the J gene TRBJ2-1; D might be TRBD1 (5 bases). The germline gives CDR1 SGHRS, CDR2 YFSETQ. The CDR3 is 14 amino acids. Trimming took 4 bases from V and 8 from J, leaving 16 bases between them. The CDR3 loop reads CASSGGKGFDEQFF. DNA for the CDR3: TGCGCCAGCAGCGGTGGGAAGGGGTTCGATGAGCAGTTCTTC.

V and J are TRBV6-1 and TRBJ2-7; 7 bases are a match to TRBD1. The CDR3 has 15 residues. The ends lost 0 bases at V and 4 bases at J; junction bases unmatched: 6. Per germline, CDR1 MNHNS and CDR2 SASEGT. CDR3: CASSEAVGGGYEQYV. For the CDR3, the DNA is TGTGCCAGCAGTGAAGCGGTAGGGGGCGGATACGAGCAGTACGTC.

This clone was recorded only once. The rearrangement links TRBV7-9 to TRBJ2-3, with 9 nucleotides matching TRBD2. V shed 5 bases, J shed 4 bases, and the junction held 4 bases outside the gene matches. This CDR3 is built from 14 residues. CDR1 and CDR2 (germline): SEHNR, FQNEAQ (reference sequence). The DNA of the CDR3 is TGTGCCAGCAGCCTAACTAGCGGGTCAGATACGCAGTATTTT. As protein: CASSLTSGSDTQYF.

V and J are TRBV6-5 and TRBJ1-1; 8 bases fit TRBD1. V was pared by 4 bases and J by 5 bases, with 12 bases of the junction left unmatched. The CDR3 extends over 16 amino acids. From germline, CDR1 is MNHEY and CDR2 SVGAGI. The DNA of the CDR3 is TGTGCCAGCAGTTCGTACACAGGGGGAGGTTGGACTGAAGCTTTCTTT. Protein: CASSSYTGGGWTEAFF.

This chain joins TRBV2 and TRBJ2-3; the match to TRBD2 covers 12 bases. Trimming removed 5 bases from V and 0 bases from J; junction bases left unmatched: 9. Germline V gene lookup returns CDR1 SNHLY and CDR2 FYNNEI. This CDR3 contains 18 residues. CDR3 bases: TGTGCCAGCAGTCTAATGACTAGCGGGGGCCATAGCACAGATACGCAGTATTTT. Translation gives CASSLMTSGGHSTDTQYF. The complete variable domain, with remaining parts taken from reference TRBV2 and TRBJ2-3, reads EPEVTQTPSHQVTQMGQEVILRCVPISNHLYFYWYRQILGQKVEFLVSFYNNEISEKSEIFDDQFSVERPDGSNFTLKIRSTKLEDSAMYFCASSLMTSGGHSTDTQYFGPGTRLTVL.

The chain has TRBV28 and TRBJ2-7, with TRBD1 matching over 7 bases. Germline lookup yields CDR1 MDHEN and CDR2 SYDVKM. CDR3 length equals 16 residues. Trimming took 5 bases from V and 4 from J; bases not matched to a gene: 14. Here the CDR3 reads CASSPPSTGRQYEQYV. The CDR3 bases are TGTGCCAGCAGTCCGCCTTCGACAGGGCGCCAGTACGAGCAGTACGTC.

This clone was counted a few times. V and J are TRBV5-1 and TRBJ2-7, with 10 bases fitting TRBD2. In germline, CDR1 is SGHRS, CDR2 YFSETQ. The CDR3 sequence is 15 residues long. V shed 6 bases and J 6 bases; nucleotides not matched to a gene: 12. The CDR3 sequence: CASNQATGLAVEQYF. CDR3 nucleotide sequence: TGCGCCAGCAACCAAGCCACAGGACTAGCGGTCGAGCAGTACTTC.

This chain links TRBV28 with TRBJ2-7; 9 positions match TRBD1. Per germline, CDR1 MDHEN and CDR2 SYDVKM. The V segment lost 5 bases and the J segment 6 bases; nucleotides outside the gene matches: 8. This CDR3 spans 14 amino acids. CDR3 amino acids: CASSPGQGLGEQYV. The CDR3 DNA follows: TGTGCCAGCAGTCCCGGACAGGGGCTTGGCGAGCAGTACGTC.

The genes are TRBV6-5 and TRBJ1-6; 10 nucleotides match TRBD1. Germline-derived CDR1 and CDR2 are MNHEY and SVGAGI. The CDR3 is 15 amino acids. V shed 6 bases, J shed 8 bases, and the junction held 7 bases outside the gene matches. The DNA of the CDR3 is TGTGCCAGCAGCCGTCTAGGGACAGGGGATTCACCCCTCCACTTT. This sequence encodes CASSRLGTGDSPLHF.

This chain links TRBV12-1 with TRBJ2-1; the table's D call, TRBD2, has no DNA check behind it. TRBV12-1 is termed a pseudogene. The CDR3 consists of 16 residues. This chain's CDR3 is CASSFGGGDGYNEQFF. Here the CDR3 DNA reads TGTGCCAGCAGCTTTGGGGGAGGGGATGGGTACAATGAGCAGTTCTTC.

This clone was observed a few times. The V gene is TRBV28, the J gene TRBJ1-4, with D possibly being TRBD1 (6 bases). Trimming took off 3 bases at V and 0 bases at J, with 14 bases between the two ends. Germline V gene data show CDR1 as MDHEN and CDR2 as SYDVKM. The CDR3 is 17 amino acids. The CDR3 region has the DNA TGTGCCAGCAGTTTTGGGACAACCCCTGCAACTAATGAAAAACTGTTTTTT. Translated, it gives CASSFGTTPATNEKLFF.

Only one count was recorded for this clone. J is TRBJ1-1 and V is TRBV3-1 (or the pseudogene TRBV3-2); 8 positions match TRBD1. The ends lost 0 bases at V and 11 bases at J; junction bases unmatched: 14. CDR3 length: 16 residues. Germline V lookup: CDR1 LGHDT, CDR2 YNNKEL (reference sequence). The CDR3 here is CASSQDTTQGVSLAFF. CDR3 bases: TGTGCCAGCAGCCAAGATACCACACAGGGGGTTTCCCTGGCTTTCTTT.